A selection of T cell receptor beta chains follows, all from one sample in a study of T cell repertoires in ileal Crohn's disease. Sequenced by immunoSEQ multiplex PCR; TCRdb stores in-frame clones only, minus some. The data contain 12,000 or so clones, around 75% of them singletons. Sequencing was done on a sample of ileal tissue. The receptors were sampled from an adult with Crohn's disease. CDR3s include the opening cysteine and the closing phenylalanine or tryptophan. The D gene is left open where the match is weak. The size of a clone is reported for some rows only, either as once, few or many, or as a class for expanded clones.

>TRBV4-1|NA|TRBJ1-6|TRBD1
CASSEGTGGGSPLHF
TGCGCCAGCAGCGAGGGAACAGGGGGCGGTTCACCCCTCCACTTT
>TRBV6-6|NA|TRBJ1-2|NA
CASRPGQRLYTF
TGTGCCAGCAGACCAGGGCAACGGCTCTACACCTTC
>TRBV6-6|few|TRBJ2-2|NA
CASSSRVDKNGELFF
TGTGCCAGCAGTTCCAGGGTGGATAAGAACGGGGAGCTGTTTTTT
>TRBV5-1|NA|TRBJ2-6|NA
CASSQKQGTPSGANVLTF
TGCGCCAGCAGCCAAAAACAGGGAACCCCCTCTGGGGCCAACGTCCTGACTTTC
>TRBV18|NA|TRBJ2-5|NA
CASSPNVQYQETQYF
TGTGCCAGCTCACCGAACGTACAGTACCAAGAGACCCAGTACTTC
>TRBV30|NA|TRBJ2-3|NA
CAWGPSDTQYF
TGTGCCTGGGGCCCATCAGATACGCAGTATTTT
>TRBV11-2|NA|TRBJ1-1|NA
CASSLSAGATNTEAFF
TGTGCCAGCAGCTTATCGGCAGGGGCCACGAACACTGAAGCTTTCTTT
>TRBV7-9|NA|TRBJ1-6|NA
CASSSGQNNSPLHF
TGTGCCAGCAGCTCAGGACAGAATAATTCACCCCTCCACTTT
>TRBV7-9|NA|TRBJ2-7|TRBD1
CASSLKGQGAYEQYF
TGTGCCAGCAGCTTAAAAGGGCAGGGGGCGTACGAGCAGTACTTC
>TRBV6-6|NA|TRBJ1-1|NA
CASSYSLLAANTEAFF
TGTGCCAGCAGTTACTCATTATTAGCCGCGAACACTGAAGCTTTCTTT
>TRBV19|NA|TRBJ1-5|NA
CASSPLRSHQPQHF
TGTGCCAGTAGTCCGCTGAGGAGCCATCAGCCCCAGCATTTT
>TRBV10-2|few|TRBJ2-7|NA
CASSEQRYEQYF
TGCGCCAGCAGTGAACAGAGATACGAGCAGTACTTC
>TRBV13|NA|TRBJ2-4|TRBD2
CASSSTSGGARAKNIQYF
TGTGCCAGCAGCTCGACTAGCGGGGGGGCCCGTGCCAAAAACATTCAGTACTTC
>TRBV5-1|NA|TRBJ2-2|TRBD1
CASSNGGQGAGELFF
TGCGCCAGCAGCAATGGAGGACAGGGGGCCGGGGAGCTGTTTTTT
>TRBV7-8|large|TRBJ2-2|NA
CASSFDQGWELFF
TGTGCCAGCAGCTTCGACCAGGGGTGGGAGCTGTTTTTT
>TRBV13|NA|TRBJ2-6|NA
CASSPTRAGANVLTF
TGTGCCAGCAGCCCTACTCGTGCTGGGGCCAACGTCCTGACTTTC
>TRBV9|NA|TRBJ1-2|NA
CASSQGNRAYGYTF
TGTGCCAGCAGCCAGGGAAACAGGGCGTATGGCTACACCTTC
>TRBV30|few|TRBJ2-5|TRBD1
CAWRGGQGGQTQYF
TGTGCCTGGAGAGGAGGACAGGGGGGCCAGACCCAGTACTTC
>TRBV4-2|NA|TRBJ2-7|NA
CASSQEIWLLADEQYF
TGTGCCAGCAGCCAAGAAATTTGGCTTCTGGCGGACGAGCAGTACTTC
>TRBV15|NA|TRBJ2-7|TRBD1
CATSTGTGPGDEQYF
TGTGCCACCAGCACAGGGACAGGGCCTGGAGACGAGCAGTACTTC
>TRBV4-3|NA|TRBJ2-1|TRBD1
CASSQDPGTGNVDEQFF
TGCGCCAGCAGCCAAGATCCCGGGACAGGGAATGTGGATGAGCAGTTCTTC
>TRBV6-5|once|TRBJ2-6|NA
CASSYTVGANVLTF
TGTGCCAGCAGTTACACGGTGGGGGCCAACGTCCTGACTTTC
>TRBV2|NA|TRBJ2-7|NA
CASSDTYEQYF
TGTGCCAGCAGCGACACCTACGAGCAGTACTTC
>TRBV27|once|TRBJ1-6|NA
CASSLPQSPLHF
TGTGCCAGCAGTTTACCCCAATCACCCCTCCACTTT
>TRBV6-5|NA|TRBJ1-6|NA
CASRQQESQNSPLHF
TGTGCCAGCAGACAACAGGAATCGCAAAATTCACCCCTCCACTTT
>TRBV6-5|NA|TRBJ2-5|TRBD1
CASSYGRQGPETQYF
TGTGCCAGCAGTTACGGGAGACAGGGACCAGAGACCCAGTACTTC
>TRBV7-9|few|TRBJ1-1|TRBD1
CASSLGRGQSLGAFF
TGTGCCAGCAGCCTAGGCAGGGGGCAATCCCTTGGTGCTTTCTTT
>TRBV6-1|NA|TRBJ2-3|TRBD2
CARDGGLEVDTQYF
TGTGCCAGGGACGGGGGACTAGAGGTAGATACGCAGTATTTT
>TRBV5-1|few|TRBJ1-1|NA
CASSLAPQVSNTEAFF
TGCGCCAGCAGCTTGGCGCCTCAGGTTTCGAACACTGAAGCTTTCTTT
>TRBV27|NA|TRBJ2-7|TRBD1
CASRKLQGRLGLSSYEQYF
TGTGCCAGCAGGAAATTACAGGGGCGCTTGGGGCTCAGCTCCTACGAGCAGTACTTC
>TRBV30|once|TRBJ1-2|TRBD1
CAWSPGQNGYTF
TGTGCCTGGAGTCCGGGACAGAATGGCTACACCTTC
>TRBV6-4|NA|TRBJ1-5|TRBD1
CASSPGTGASQPQHF
TGTGCCAGCAGTCCCGGGACAGGGGCAAGTCAGCCCCAGCATTTT
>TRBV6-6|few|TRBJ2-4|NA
CASSPGGRGAKNIQYF
TGTGCCAGCAGTCCCGGGGGGCGGGGAGCCAAAAACATTCAGTACTTC
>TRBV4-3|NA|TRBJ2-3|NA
CASSQEGARTDTQYF
TGCGCCAGCAGCCAAGAAGGAGCCCGCACAGATACGCAGTATTTT
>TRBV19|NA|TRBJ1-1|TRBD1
CASSIRDRGEAFF
TGTGCCAGTAGTATCCGGGACAGGGGGGAAGCTTTCTTT